The clone carrying this T cell receptor beta chain occurred many times. Here immunoSEQ multiplex PCR was the method, and the copy in TCRdb shows in-frame clones only, minus some. The table shows about 200,000 clones, with 83% occurring only once. The sample is drawn from a study of blood T cell repertoires in COVID-19. About the research overall: Samples representing acute and convalescent COVID-19 were sourced from the United States, Italy and Spain. T cells, B-cell-depleted T cells, or PBMCs supplied cDNA or gDNA.

The source of this sequence is a woman between 35 and 50 years old with active or convalescent COVID-19. Sequencing input: peripheral blood.

The CDR3 loop is CASSVGISGGRYNEQFF. DNA of the CDR3: TGTGCCAGCAGCGTAGGAATTAGCGGGGGACGTTACAATGAGCAGTTCTTC. The gene calls are TRBV9 and TRBJ2-1; 9 bases map to TRBD2. This CDR3 comprises 17 residues. V trimming: 0 bases; J trimming: 4 bases; junction bases outside the gene matches: 8. Germline values: CDR1 SGDLS, CDR2 YYNGEE.